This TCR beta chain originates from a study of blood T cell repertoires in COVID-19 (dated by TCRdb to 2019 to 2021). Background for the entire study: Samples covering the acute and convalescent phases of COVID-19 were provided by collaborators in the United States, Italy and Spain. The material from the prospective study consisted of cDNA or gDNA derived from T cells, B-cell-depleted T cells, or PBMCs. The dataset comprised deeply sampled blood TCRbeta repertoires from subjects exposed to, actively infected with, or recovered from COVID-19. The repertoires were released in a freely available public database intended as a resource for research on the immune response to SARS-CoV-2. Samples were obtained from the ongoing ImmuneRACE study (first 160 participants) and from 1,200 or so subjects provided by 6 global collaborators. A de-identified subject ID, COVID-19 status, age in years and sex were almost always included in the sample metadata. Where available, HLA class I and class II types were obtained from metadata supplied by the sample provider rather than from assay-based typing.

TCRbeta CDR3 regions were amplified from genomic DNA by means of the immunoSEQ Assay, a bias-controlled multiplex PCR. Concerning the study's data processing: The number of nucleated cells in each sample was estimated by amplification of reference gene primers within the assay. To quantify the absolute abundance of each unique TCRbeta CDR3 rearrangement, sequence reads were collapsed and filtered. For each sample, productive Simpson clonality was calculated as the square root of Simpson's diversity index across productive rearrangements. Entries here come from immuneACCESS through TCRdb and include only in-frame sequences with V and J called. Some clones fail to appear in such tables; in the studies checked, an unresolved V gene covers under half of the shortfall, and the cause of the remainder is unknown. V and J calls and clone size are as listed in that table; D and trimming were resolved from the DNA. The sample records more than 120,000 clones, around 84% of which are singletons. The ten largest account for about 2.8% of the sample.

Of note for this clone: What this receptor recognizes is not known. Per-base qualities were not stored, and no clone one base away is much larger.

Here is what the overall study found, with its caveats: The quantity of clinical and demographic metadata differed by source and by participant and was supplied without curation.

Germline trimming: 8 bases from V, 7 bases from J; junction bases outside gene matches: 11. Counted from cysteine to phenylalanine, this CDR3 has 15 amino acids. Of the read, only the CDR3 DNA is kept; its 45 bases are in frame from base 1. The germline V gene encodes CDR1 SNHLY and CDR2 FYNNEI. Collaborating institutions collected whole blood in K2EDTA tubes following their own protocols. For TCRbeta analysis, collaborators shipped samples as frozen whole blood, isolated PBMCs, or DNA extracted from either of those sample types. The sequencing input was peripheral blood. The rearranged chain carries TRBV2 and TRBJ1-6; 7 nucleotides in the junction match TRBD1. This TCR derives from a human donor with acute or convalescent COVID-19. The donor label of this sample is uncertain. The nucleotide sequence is TGTGCCAGCGTGCAGGAACAGGGGAAAAATTCACCCCTCCACTTT. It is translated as CASVQEQGKNSPLHF.